Each of the 21 T cell receptor beta chains below was sequenced from the same sample in a study of cytomegalovirus exposure and HLA in healthy donors. Both 60 Vbeta primers and 13 Jbeta primers went into the PCR. Assay: immunoSEQ multiplex PCR; the TCRdb copy retains only in-frame clones and omits some. Of around 140,000 clones in the sample, approximately 75% are singletons; the top ten hold 1.1%. The sample taken for sequencing was PBMCs. The receptors come from a male donor in good health and CMV-seronegative.

The chain links TRBV6-5 to TRBJ2-2; weak D call: TRBD1 (5 bases). Trimming took off 2 bases at V and 2 bases at J, with 9 bases between the two ends. This CDR3 region has 15 residues. CDR1 is MNHEY and CDR2 is SVGAGI in the germline V gene. Here the CDR3 reads CASSYRTTNTGELFF. CDR3 nucleotides: TGTGCCAGCAGTTACAGGACAACCAACACCGGGGAGCTGTTTTTT.

This clone was detected once. J is TRBJ2-1 and V is TRBV30, with D possibly matching TRBD2 (6 bases). Per germline, CDR1 GTSNPN and CDR2 SVGIG (reference sequence). The CDR3 loop spans 12 amino acids. The germline V and J ends were trimmed by 4 bases and 12 bases, with 16 bases remaining between them. Here the CDR3 reads CAWTPDWGGQFF. Written as DNA, the CDR3 is TGTGCCTGGACCCCGGACTGGGGAGGGCAGTTCTTC.

With respect to this clone: The same CDR3 arises from other DNA sequences in this sample as well. V usage is TRBV29-1 and J usage is TRBJ2-3; perhaps TRBD2 as D (7 bases). Germline V gene data show CDR1 as SQVTM and CDR2 as ANQGSEA. Trimming removed 7 bases at V and 5 bases at J, with 31 bases between. The CDR3 has 18 residues. CDR3 coding DNA: TGCAGCGCCGAAGGGGGGGGCGAAACGGGGAGGGCTCGAGATACGCAGTATTTT. It codes for CSAEGGGETGRARDTQYF.

The chain uses TRBV4-3 and TRBJ2-7; tentative D call: TRBD2 (6 bases). This CDR3 spans 14 amino acids. V lost 1 base and J lost 3, with 10 bases in between. Germline CDR1 reads LGHNA; CDR2 reads YSLEER. The CDR3 bases are TGCGCCAGCAGCCAAGGCCGGCGGGACTACGAGCAGTACTTC. Amino acid sequence: CASSQGRRDYEQYF.

The CDR3 DNA sequence: TGTGCCAGCAGCGACGGGACAGCCTACAATGAGCAGTTCTTC. It yields the protein CASSDGTAYNEQFF. The rearrangement joins TRBV7-6 to TRBJ2-1; the match to TRBD1 covers 7 bases. The CDR3 loop spans 14 amino acids. V lost 5 bases to trimming and J lost 2 bases; unmatched junction nucleotides: 3. Germline loops: CDR1 SGHVS, CDR2 FNYEAQ.

V and J are TRBV7-2 and TRBJ1-1; D possibly corresponds to TRBD1 (6 bases). Deletions cut 3 bases from V and 5 bases from J, with 16 bases between. Germline CDR1 and CDR2: SGHTA and FQGNSA. The CDR3 covers 15 residues. The CDR3: CASSLTGPVGTEAFF. The CDR3 DNA sequence: TGTGCCAGCAGCTTGACAGGCCCGGTGGGTACTGAAGCTTTCTTT.

This chain joins TRBV7-3 and TRBJ2-1, with D uncertain. Germline V lookup: CDR1 SGHTA, CDR2 FQGTGA. The CDR3 extends over 14 amino acids. Trimming removed 0 bases at V and 9 bases at J, with 12 bases between. CDR3 region: CASSLTSGSREQFF. The CDR3 DNA reads TGTGCCAGCAGCTTAACGTCTGGTTCGCGTGAGCAGTTCTTC.

This clone was detected only once. The chain uses TRBV21-1 and TRBJ1-6. TRBV21-1 is termed a pseudogene. The CDR3 is made up of 17 amino acids. CDR3 residues: CASTHTPRSRSNSPLHF. The CDR3 DNA is TGTGCCAGCACCCACACCCCTCGGAGCAGATCAAATTCACCCCTCCACTTT.

This rearrangement joins TRBV9 to TRBJ1-1, with D possibly being TRBD1 (5 bases). The CDR3 runs to 15 residues. Trimming removed 0 bases at V and 3 bases at J, with 12 bases between. The V gene's germline CDR1 is SGDLS and CDR2 YYNGEE. This chain's CDR3 is CASSVGLDIHTEAFF. Here the CDR3 DNA reads TGTGCCAGCAGCGTAGGACTGGACATTCACACTGAAGCTTTCTTT.

This sequence joins TRBV2 and TRBJ2-7; TRBD2 is a possible D gene (6 bases). The ends were cut back, 10 bases at V and 0 bases at J, with 10 bases in the middle. Germline CDR1 SNHLY, CDR2 FYNNEI. The CDR3 spans 12 residues. CDR3 sequence reads: CATGTYSYEQYF. CDR3 DNA sequence: TGTGCCACCGGGACTTACTCCTACGAGCAGTACTTC.

The chain combines TRBV18 with TRBJ2-1, with D unclear. V lost 1 base and J lost 5, with 6 bases in between. Germline CDR1 and CDR2: KGHSH and LQKENI. The CDR3 loop spans 13 amino acids. DNA for the CDR3: TGTGCCAGCTCACCACTGGCGGACAATGAGCAGTTCTTC. It translates to CASSPLADNEQFF.

The chain has TRBV18 and TRBJ2-7, with D tentatively TRBD2 (6 bases). Germline V gives CDR1 KGHSH, CDR2 LQKENI. Trimming shortened V by 3 bases and J by 7 bases, and 19 bases separated the two germline ends. The CDR3 is made up of 15 amino acids. For the CDR3, the DNA is TGTGCCAGCTCACCGGAGGGGCAGGGCCTGGAGGAGCAGTACTTC. Protein product: CASSPEGQGLEEQYF.

The count of this clone is one. The J gene is TRBJ2-1, the V gene TRBV7-9; 9 bases map to TRBD2. CDR1 and CDR2 (germline): SEHNR, FQNEAQ (reference sequence). The CDR3 totals 15 residues. V was clipped by 5 bases and J by 5 bases; unmatched bases: 7. Here the CDR3 reads CASSHSSGADNEQFF. CDR3 coding DNA: TGTGCCAGCAGCCACTCTAGCGGGGCCGACAATGAGCAGTTCTTC. Complete variable domain (other parts from reference TRBV7-9 and TRBJ2-1): DTGVSQNPRHKITKRGQNVTFRCDPISEHNRLYWYRQTLGQGPEFLTYFQNEAQLEKSRLLSDRFSAERPKGSFSTLEIQRTEQGDSAMYLCASSHSSGADNEQFFGPGTRLTVL.

The chain uses TRBV6-6 and TRBJ1-5; D is undetermined. Between the trimmed V and J ends, which lost 2 bases and 3 bases, there was a span of 11 bases. Germline CDR1 reads MNHNY; CDR2 reads SVGAGI (reference sequence). This CDR3 has 15 residues. CDR3 sequence (DNA): TGTGCCAGCAGTTACCTAGTGCAGTACAATCAGCCCCAGCATTTT. As protein: CASSYLVQYNQPQHF.

The J gene is TRBJ2-2, the V gene TRBV7-2; 14 bases map to TRBD2. With V trimmed by 6 bases and J by 5 bases, 11 bases remained unmatched. The germline V gene has CDR1 SGHTA and CDR2 FQGNSA. The length of the CDR3 is 18 residues. Here the CDR3 reads CASRNGLAGGSGTGELFF. The CDR3 DNA reads as TGTGCCAGCAGAAACGGACTAGCGGGGGGATCTGGGACCGGGGAGCTGTTTTTT.

The genes are TRBV7-2 and TRBJ1-5; D ambiguous. This CDR3 is 14 amino acids long. V gave up 5 bases and J gave up 2 bases, with 10 bases separating them. CDR1 SGHTA and CDR2 FQGNSA come from the germline V gene. CDR3 coding DNA: TGTGCCAGCAGCCCTCCCCCGGGCAATCAGCCCCAGCATTTT. Protein sequence: CASSPPPGNQPQHF. Full variable domain (missing parts from reference TRBV7-2 and TRBJ1-5): GAGVSQSPSNKVTEKGKDVELRCDPISGHTALYWYRQSLGQGLEFLIYFQGNSAPDKSGLPSDRFSAERTGGSVSTLTIQRTQQEDSAVYLCASSPPPGNQPQHFGDGTRLSIL.

V is TRBV6-6 and J is TRBJ2-3, with TRBD2 as a possible D gene (5 bases). The CDR3 is 14 amino acids. V dropped 7 bases and J dropped 2 bases, with 13 bases sitting between them. The germline V gene encodes CDR1 MNHNY and CDR2 SVGAGI (reference sequence). CDR3 residues: CASTPQRFTDTQYF. In nucleotides, the CDR3 is TGTGCCAGCACCCCACAGCGGTTCACAGATACGCAGTATTTT.

The V and J genes are TRBV10-3 and TRBJ1-1; the match to TRBD1 covers 7 bases. The CDR3 sequence is 15 residues long. CDR1 is ENHRY, CDR2 SYGVKD, per germline. After removal of 5 bases from V and 1 base from J, the junction contained 7 bases not matched to a gene. The DNA for the CDR3 is TGTGCCATCAGTAGCGGACAGGCTTCGAACACTGAAGCTTTCTTT. Protein product: CAISSGQASNTEAFF.

The chain employs TRBV27 and TRBJ2-5; D is perhaps TRBD2 (6 bases). In germline, CDR1 is MNHEY, CDR2 SMNVEV (reference sequence). CDR3 length: 14 amino acids. Deletions cut 3 bases from V and 2 bases from J, with 10 bases between. CDR3 sequence (DNA): TGTGCCAGCAGTTTCGCGGGGACTCAAGAGACCCAGTACTTC. Its protein product is CASSFAGTQETQYF.

The chain joins TRBV7-6 to TRBJ2-5; 15 bases agree with TRBD2. The CDR3 runs to 17 residues. Unmatched junction bases numbered 8, after V lost 5 bases and J lost 4 bases. The germline V gene has CDR1 SGHVS and CDR2 FNYEAQ. For the CDR3, the DNA is TGTGCCAGCAGCCCCGGACTAGCGGGGGGGCCTGGAGAGACCCAGTACTTC. Encoded protein: CASSPGLAGGPGETQYF.

J is TRBJ1-5 and V is TRBV7-2, with 8 bases identical to TRBD1. The V gene's germline CDR1 is SGHTA and CDR2 FQGNSA. With V trimmed by 1 base and J by 4 bases, 9 bases remained unmatched. The CDR3 consists of 17 residues. The CDR3 sequence is CASSLGVAGGWNQPQHF. The DNA of the CDR3 is TGTGCCAGCAGCTTAGGGGTAGCAGGGGGCTGGAATCAGCCCCAGCATTTT.